These 20 T cell receptor beta chains came from one sample sequenced in a study of OX40 agonist ivuxolimab in advanced cancers. Clones were read by immunoSEQ multiplex PCR, and TCRdb kept only the in-frame ones, dropping some. Of tens of thousands of clones in the sample, approximately 83% were seen once. The sample consisted of CD4+ or CD8+ T cells sorted from blood, taken in a trial of the OX40 agonist ivuxolimab. The receptors come from an adult with an advanced solid tumor such as melanoma, head and neck, liver or kidney cancer.

The genes are TRBV5-4 and TRBJ1-1; 7 bases are shared with TRBD1. CDR1 is SGHNT, CDR2 YYREEE, per germline (reference sequence). The CDR3 contains 13 residues. The J segment lost 11 bases and the V segment lost 4 bases, leaving 11 bases of the junction unmatched. CDR3 sequence: CASSPNRGGRAFF. CDR3 sequence (DNA): TGTGCCAGCAGCCCGAACAGGGGCGGGAGGGCTTTCTTT. The whole variable domain, filled in from reference TRBV5-4 and TRBJ1-1, reads ETGVTQSPTHLIKTRGQQVTLRCSSQSGHNTVSWYQQALGQGPQFIFQYYREEENGRGNFPPRFSGLQFPNYSSELNVNALELDDSALYLCASSPNRGGRAFFGQGTRLTVV.

By sample fraction, this clone is medium-sized. This chain uses TRBV4-3 with TRBJ1-2; D not resolved. Trimming removed 5 bases from V and 5 bases from J, with 15 bases in between. This CDR3 is 14 amino acids long. Per germline, CDR1 LGHNA and CDR2 YSLEER. DNA for the CDR3: TGCGCCAGCAGCGTAACGCTAAGCGGATATGGCTACACCTTC. Residues: CASSVTLSGYGYTF.

The V and J genes are TRBV6-1 and TRBJ1-4; tentative D call: TRBD1 (6 bases). CDR1 is MNHNS and CDR2 is SASEGT in the germline V gene. The CDR3 is 14 residues long. V lost 5 bases and J 5 bases, leaving 12 bases between the germline ends. Here the CDR3 reads CASSRGQLNEKLFF. The CDR3, as DNA: TGTGCCAGCAGTCGAGGACAGCTGAATGAAAAACTGTTTTTT.

The J gene is TRBJ1-2, the V gene TRBV14, with a weak D call TRBD1 (6 bases). Per the germline V gene, CDR1 is SGHDN and CDR2 is FVKESK. The CDR3 consists of 14 residues. V lost 1 base and J 4 bases, leaving 10 bases between the germline ends. The CDR3 DNA is TGTGCCAGCAGCCAAGGCGGACAGTTCTATGGCTACACCTTC. Encoded protein: CASSQGGQFYGYTF.

This clone turned up a few times. The chain links TRBV5-8 to TRBJ2-3; D perhaps matches TRBD1 (6 bases). This CDR3 is 13 amino acids long. CDR1 is SGHTS and CDR2 is YDEGEE in the germline V gene. V lost 1 base to trimming and J lost 9 bases, with 12 bases between them. CDR3 residues: CASSLRRQGTQYF. DNA for the CDR3: TGTGCCAGCAGCTTGCGCCGTCAGGGGACGCAGTATTTT.

V is TRBV7-3 and J is TRBJ2-6; 7 bases line up with TRBD2. Per germline, CDR1 SGHTA and CDR2 FQGTGA. The J segment lost 0 bases and the V segment lost 2 bases, leaving 7 bases of the junction unmatched. There are 18 residues in the CDR3. CDR3 sequence reads: CASSLRGSASSGANVLTF. The CDR3 bases are TGTGCCAGCAGCTTACGCGGGAGTGCTTCCTCTGGGGCCAACGTCCTGACTTTC.

The chain carries TRBV7-2 and TRBJ2-5; the match to TRBD2 covers 13 bases. Germline CDR1 and CDR2: SGHTA and FQGNSA. The trim removed 6 bases at V and 5 bases at J, leaving 3 bases unmatched. The CDR3 runs to 14 residues. DNA for the CDR3: TGTGCCAGCAGGACTAGCGGGGGGTGGGAGACCCAGTACTTC. Its protein is CASRTSGGWETQYF.

The gene calls are TRBV7-9 and TRBJ2-1, with 13 bases lining up with TRBD2. The junction had 9 bases not matched to a gene; V was cut back by 4 bases and J by 9 bases. This CDR3 region has 16 residues. Germline lookup yields CDR1 SEHNR and CDR2 FQNEAQ (reference sequence). CDR3 sequence (DNA): TGTGCCAGCAGCTCCTCCGGGACTAGCGGGAATCTTGAGCAGTTCTTC. Translated, it gives CASSSSGTSGNLEQFF.

The genes are TRBV9 and TRBJ2-1; D is perhaps TRBD1 (5 bases). The CDR3 is 19 residues long. CDR1 SGDLS and CDR2 YYNGEE come from the germline V gene. Trimming took off 4 bases at V and 2 bases at J, with 25 bases between the two ends. This CDR3 reads CASSKRIGRADSPYNEQFF. The CDR3 nucleotides are TGTGCCAGCAGCAAAAGAATCGGCAGGGCCGACAGCCCCTACAATGAGCAGTTCTTC.

Turning to this clone: Germline and junction disagree at one end, which may indicate a read error. Other DNA sequences in the same sample also yield this CDR3. CDR3 in amino acids: CASTYRRDRGNQPQHF. As DNA, the CDR3 is TGTGCCAGCACCTATAGAAGGGACAGGGGGAATCAGCCCCAGCACTTT. This chain joins TRBV6-6 and TRBJ1-5, with 11 bases fitting TRBD1. The germline V gene encodes CDR1 MNHNY and CDR2 SVGAGI (reference sequence). The CDR3 contains 16 residues.

V gene TRBV4-1 combines with J gene TRBJ2-3; no definite D call. Germline V gives CDR1 MGHRA, CDR2 YSYEKL. CDR3 length: 15 residues. Trimming stripped 0 bases from V and 3 bases from J, with 10 bases between. CDR3 nucleotide sequence: TGCGCCAGCAGCCAAGAAGCAGCTTTTACAGATACGCAGTATTTT. It codes for CASSQEAAFTDTQYF.

The rearrangement joins TRBV11-2 to TRBJ1-1; no definite D call. V dropped 2 bases and J dropped 6 bases, with 7 bases sitting between them. Per the germline V gene, CDR1 is SGHAT and CDR2 is FQNNGV. CDR3 length: 12 amino acids. The CDR3 DNA reads TGTGCCAGCAGCTTATCTTTCGCTGAAGCTTTCTTT. Amino acid sequence: CASSLSFAEAFF.

This clone was seen just once. The chain is built from TRBV6-6 and TRBJ1-1; D is unclear. The CDR3 totals 12 residues. V was clipped by 6 bases and J by 1 base, with 6 bases between them. Looked up from germline, CDR1 is MNHNY and CDR2 is SVGAGI (reference sequence). The CDR3 DNA follows: TGTGCCAGCAGGAAGGAGAACACTGAAGCTTTCTTT. Residues: CASRKENTEAFF.

This clone was observed once. The chain couples TRBV11-3 to TRBJ2-4; D is perhaps TRBD1 or TRBD2 (5 bases each). This CDR3 is 14 amino acids long. The germline V gene has CDR1 SGHNT and CDR2 YENEEA. Trimming cost V 5 bases and J 3 bases, with 11 bases left between them. The CDR3 is CASSGRDGKNIQYF. In DNA form, the CDR3 reads TGTGCCAGCAGCGGAAGGGACGGCAAAAACATTCAGTACTTC.

The chain recombines TRBV6-4 with TRBJ2-1; D remains unclear. The V and J ends lost 3 bases and 3 bases respectively, with 12 bases between them. The CDR3 length is 15 residues. Per the germline V gene, CDR1 is MRHNA and CDR2 is SNTAGT. The CDR3 DNA reads TGTGCCAGCAGTGAAAATCCGGCCAGCTACAATGAGCAGTTCTTC. Translating gives CASSENPASYNEQFF.

This clone was seen only once. V and J are TRBV5-1 and TRBJ2-5; possible D gene TRBD1, 5 bases. This CDR3 contains 14 residues. CDR1 and CDR2 from the germline V gene are SGHRS and YFSETQ. Trimming pared 0 bases from V and 4 bases from J, leaving 10 bases between. This CDR3 is CASSLGSGRETQYF. In nucleotides, the CDR3 is TGCGCCAGCAGCTTGGGGTCAGGGCGAGAGACCCAGTACTTC.

The chain employs TRBV9 and TRBJ2-1; perhaps TRBD2 as D (5 bases). There are 15 residues in the CDR3. Between the trimmed V and J ends, which lost 3 bases and 3 bases, there was a span of 13 bases. Germline V lookup: CDR1 SGDLS, CDR2 YYNGEE. CDR3 in DNA: TGTGCCAGCAGCGCATCGGACTCGTACTACAATGAGCAGTTCTTC. This sequence encodes CASSASDSYYNEQFF.

In its sample, this clone was seen once. The V gene is TRBV2, the J gene TRBJ1-5; possibly TRBD1 for D (5 bases). Trimming stripped 6 bases from V and 3 bases from J, with 15 bases between. Germline V CDR1 and CDR2: SNHLY, FYNNEI. The CDR3 covers 15 residues. The CDR3 DNA reads TGTGCCAGCAGGCCAGACAGTGGCCACAATCAGCCCCAGCATTTT. This encodes CASRPDSGHNQPQHF.

The J gene is TRBJ2-1, the V gene TRBV9; D is unresolved. The CDR3 is 12 residues long. Trimming took 4 bases from V and 9 from J, leaving 11 bases between them. In germline, CDR1 is SGDLS, CDR2 YYNGEE. DNA of the CDR3: TGTGCCAGCAGCCGAATAGTGACTGAGCAGTTCTTC. Encoded protein: CASSRIVTEQFF.

The chain combines TRBV18 with TRBJ2-3, with 7 bases aligning to TRBD2. The length of the CDR3 is 15 residues. The junction had 5 bases not matched to a gene; V was cut back by 3 bases and J by 2 bases. From germline, CDR1 is KGHSH and CDR2 LQKENI. The CDR3, as DNA: TGTGCCAGCTCACCCGCTAGCGGCCCCACAGATACGCAGTATTTT. It codes for CASSPASGPTDTQYF.